The 16 T cell receptor beta chains below were found in one sample sequenced in a study of identical twins. TCRdb processed the 5' RACE reads anew with MiXCR; each CDR3 protein has one entry. The sample lists 1.5 million to 2 million distinct CDR3 sequences; less than 35% were seen once. Sequences were obtained from cord blood. These receptors all stem from a newborn girl in good health.

This clonotype appeared many times. The V gene is TRBV29-1, the J gene TRBJ2-1, with D possibly being TRBD2 (6 bases). CDR1 and CDR2 (germline): SQVTM, ANQGSEA. The V end was cut by 1 base, the J end by 5 bases, with 21 bases between. The CDR3 runs 17 residues. This chain's CDR3 is CSVEVAVGTAIDNEQFF. As DNA, the CDR3 is TGCAGCGTTGAAGTCGCGGTGGGGACTGCAATCGACAATGAGCAGTTCTTC.

The table lists this clonotype with a few counts. This chain uses TRBV12-3 or TRBV12-4 with TRBJ2-3; no clear D gene. This CDR3 has 14 residues. Trimming took off 6 bases at V and 0 bases at J, with 10 bases between the two ends. The CDR3 here is CASSHGPSTDTQYF. The CDR3 DNA is TGTGCCAGCAGCCATGGGCCTAGCACAGATACGCAGTATTTT.

This chain connects TRBV6-6 to TRBJ1-2; possible D gene TRBD1, 5 bases. The CDR3 covers 15 residues. CDR1 and CDR2 (germline): MNHNY, SVGAGI (reference sequence). V lost 3 bases and J lost 3, with 14 bases in between. The CDR3 loop is CASSYSHRIYYGYTF. The CDR3, as DNA: TGTGCCAGCAGTTATTCTCACAGGATCTACTATGGCTACACCTTC.

This clonotype was counted a few times. V gene TRBV27 combines with J gene TRBJ1-1; perhaps TRBD1 as D (5 bases). The CDR3 runs 17 residues. V lost 5 bases and J 4 bases, leaving 23 bases between the germline ends. Germline V gene data show CDR1 as MNHEY and CDR2 as SMNVEV (reference sequence). CDR3 DNA: TGTGCCAGCAGTCTTTATCCGGGACCGCGGGGCGTCACTGAAGCTTTCTTT. Translated: CASSLYPGPRGVTEAFF.

This rearrangement joins TRBV6-5 to TRBJ2-1; 10 bases are a match to TRBD1. The CDR3 is made up of 14 amino acids. Germline CDR1 is MNHEY and CDR2 is SVGAGI. V trimming: 8 bases; J trimming: 3 bases; junction bases outside the gene matches: 4. CDR3 sequence reads: CASQGQGNYNEQFF. The CDR3 bases are TGTGCCAGCCAGGGACAGGGGAACTACAATGAGCAGTTCTTC.

This clonotype was recorded a few times. V gene TRBV20-1 combines with J gene TRBJ1-5; 7 bases fit TRBD1. V was pared by 0 bases and J by 2 bases, with 4 bases of the junction left unmatched. Germline V lookup: CDR1 DFQATT, CDR2 SNEGSKA (reference sequence). The CDR3 sequence is 15 residues long. CDR3 sequence (DNA): TGCAGTGCTAGAGATAACACAGGGGGCAATCAGCCCCAGCATTTT. This sequence encodes CSARDNTGGNQPQHF.

The V call is TRBV14, the J call TRBJ2-7, with D unresolved. Germline CDR1 SGHDN, CDR2 FVKESK. The CDR3 length is 14 residues. V was trimmed by 3 bases and J by 5 bases, leaving 14 bases between them. Here the CDR3 reads CASSQIDGSHEQYF. CDR3 DNA sequence: TGTGCCAGCAGCCAGATTGACGGTAGCCACGAGCAGTACTTC.

The chain uses TRBV2 and TRBJ2-1; no clear D gene. Trimming took 6 bases from V and 0 from J, leaving 9 bases between them. The CDR3 sequence is 14 residues long. Germline V gives CDR1 SNHLY, CDR2 FYNNEI. CDR3 region: CASSVPSSYNEQFF. For the CDR3, the DNA is TGTGCCAGCAGCGTTCCCAGCTCCTACAATGAGCAGTTCTTC.

The chain links TRBV10-3 to TRBJ2-7; D may be TRBD1 or TRBD2 (6 bases each). The ends were cut back, 9 bases at V and 2 bases at J, with 11 bases in the middle. CDR3 length: 12 residues. The germline V gene encodes CDR1 ENHRY and CDR2 SYGVKD. The CDR3: CAIGGITYEQYF. CDR3 DNA: TGTGCCATAGGGGGGATAACCTACGAGCAGTACTTC.

The table lists this clonotype with a few counts. The CDR3 region is CASSLGDQGRNSPLHF. Here the CDR3 DNA reads TGCGCCAGCAGCTTGGGTGACCAGGGAAGGAATTCACCCCTCCACTTT. The chain employs TRBV5-1 and TRBJ1-6; possible D gene TRBD1, 5 bases. The V end lost 0 bases, the J end lost 7 bases, and 14 bases lay between the germline ends. The CDR3 totals 16 residues. Germline V gene data show CDR1 as SGHRS and CDR2 as YFSETQ.

This clonotype was found a few times. In nucleotides, the CDR3 is TGTGCCAGCAGCCGCGCGGGCAAGTTTAATGAAAAACTGTTTTTT. Residues: CASSRAGKFNEKLFF. The chain links TRBV12-3 or TRBV12-4 to TRBJ1-4; D gene uncertain. The CDR3 is 15 amino acids. Trimming took off 6 bases at V and 4 bases at J, with 15 bases between the two ends.

In its sample, this clonotype was seen a few times. This rearrangement joins TRBV18 to TRBJ2-7, with 7 bases aligning to TRBD1. This CDR3 comprises 14 residues. CDR1 is KGHSH, CDR2 LQKENI, per germline. The trim removed 3 bases at V and 7 bases at J, leaving 9 bases unmatched. CDR3 sequence (DNA): TGTGCCAGCTCACCGACAGGGACCCTCTCGGAGCAGTACTTC. Translated, it gives CASSPTGTLSEQYF.

For this clonotype: Compared with germline, one end of the junction differs, possibly owing to a read error. The chain couples TRBV12-3 or TRBV12-4 to TRBJ2-1; no definite D call. CDR3 size: 15 residues. In DNA form, the CDR3 reads TGTGTCAGCAGTCCCGAGTATCCCTCCTACAATGAGCAGTTCTTC. Translating it yields CVSSPEYPSYNEQFF.

This clonotype was seen only a few times. The CDR3 bases are TGTGCCAGCAGCTTATCATCCGTGCGGCTTGTCAATGAGCAGTTCTTC. This sequence encodes CASSLSSVRLVNEQFF. The genes are TRBV5-6 and TRBJ2-1; no definite D call. Germline-derived CDR1 and CDR2 are SGHDT and YYEEEE. This CDR3 region has 16 residues. Trimming shortened V by 2 bases and J by 6 bases, and 18 bases separated the two germline ends. Supplemented by reference TRBV5-6 and TRBJ2-1, the full variable domain reads DAGVTQSPTHLIKTRGQQVTLRCSPKSGHDTVSWYQQALGQGPQFIFQYYEEEERQRGNFPDRFSGHQFPNYSSELNVNALLLGDSALYLCASSLSSVRLVNEQFFGPGTRLTVL.

This rearrangement joins TRBV2 to TRBJ2-1, with no clear D. This CDR3 region has 16 residues. V lost 2 bases and J lost 0, with 11 bases in between. Germline V gene sequence: CDR1 SNHLY, CDR2 FYNNEI. The CDR3 DNA reads TGTGCCAGCAGTGAACATCTAGACCGCTCCTACAATGAGCAGTTCTTC. This gives the protein CASSEHLDRSYNEQFF.

This clonotype was seen a few times. The chain has TRBV20-1 and TRBJ2-7; 8 bases are shared with TRBD1. Germline lookup yields CDR1 DFQATT and CDR2 SNEGSKA (reference sequence). The CDR3 spans 14 residues. With 5 bases clipped from V and 4 bases from J, the junction kept 10 bases outside the gene matches. As DNA, the CDR3 is TGCAGTGCTTCCCGGACAGGGCGAAGGTACGAGCAGTACTTC. This encodes CSASRTGRRYEQYF.